This entry concerns a single TCR beta chain. The sample originates from a study of long-term antiretroviral therapy in people with HIV. Trimming took off 3 bases at V and 2 bases at J, with 14 bases between the two ends. Germline V gene sequence: CDR1 SGHRS, CDR2 YFSETQ. There are 16 residues in the CDR3. This was the immunoSEQ v3.0 assay at survey level. The table came from immunoSEQ multiplex PCR; TCRdb's copy has only in-frame clones and leaves some out. This table has about 18,000 clones, approximately 80% appearing once. V gene TRBV5-1 combines with J gene TRBJ2-2, with D unclear. This sequence was found in a woman aged 18-29 years with HIV. Specimen: unsorted PBMCs, collected 0.6 years after starting antiretroviral therapy. CDR3 protein: CASSSGFKRNTGELFF. CDR3 DNA: TGCGCCAGCAGCTCAGGATTTAAGAGAAACACCGGGGAGCTGTTTTTT.